This is a list of T cell receptor beta chains from one sample in a study of cytomegalovirus exposure and HLA in healthy donors. Measured with immunoSEQ multiplex PCR; TCRdb has only the in-frame clones, and not every one. Of some 150,000 clones in the sample, about 88% were seen once. Sequencing was performed on PBMCs. These receptor sequences come from a woman between 18 and 30 years old in good health and CMV-seronegative. Both conserved end residues are part of each CDR3. Fields, in order: clone size, J gene, V gene, D gene, CDR3 protein, CDR3 DNA. A D gene is named only where the DNA matches it firmly. Clone size is given for some rows only: seen once, a few or many times, or a class if the clone is expanded.

clone size: NA
J gene: TRBJ1-1
V gene: TRBV4-3
D gene: TRBD1
CDR3 protein: CASSPQGRHTEAFF
CDR3 DNA: TGCGCCAGCAGCCCACAGGGGAGGCACACTGAAGCTTTCTTT

clone size: NA
J gene: TRBJ2-7
V gene: TRBV29-1
D gene: TRBD2
CDR3 protein: CSVEFGGGEQYF
CDR3 DNA: TGCAGCGTTGAATTTGGGGGGGGAGAGCAGTACTTC

clone size: NA
J gene: TRBJ2-7
V gene: TRBV27
D gene: NA
CDR3 protein: CASGTTARYEQYF
CDR3 DNA: TGTGCCAGCGGAACCACAGCTCGCTACGAGCAGTACTTC

clone size: NA
J gene: TRBJ2-5
V gene: TRBV29-1
D gene: TRBD1
CDR3 protein: CSVEPTGTGGETQYF
CDR3 DNA: TGCAGCGTTGAACCGACAGGGACAGGAGGAGAGACCCAGTACTTC

clone size: few
J gene: TRBJ1-1
V gene: TRBV19
D gene: NA
CDR3 protein: CATKGQFNTEAFF
CDR3 DNA: TGTGCCACAAAAGGACAATTCAACACTGAAGCTTTCTTT

clone size: NA
J gene: TRBJ2-7
V gene: TRBV6-1
D gene: TRBD1
CDR3 protein: CASGWGQGAHEQYF
CDR3 DNA: TGTGCCAGCGGCTGGGGACAGGGGGCCCACGAGCAGTACTTC

clone size: NA
J gene: TRBJ1-2
V gene: TRBV7-9
D gene: TRBD1
CDR3 protein: CASPGTGGGDGYTF
CDR3 DNA: TGTGCCAGCCCCGGGACAGGGGGTGGTGATGGCTACACCTTC

clone size: NA
J gene: TRBJ2-3
V gene: TRBV7-9
D gene: NA
CDR3 protein: CASSLALSDTQYF
CDR3 DNA: TGTGCCAGCAGCTTAGCACTATCAGATACGCAGTATTTT

clone size: NA
J gene: TRBJ2-3
V gene: TRBV11-2
D gene: TRBD2
CDR3 protein: CASSASGRSADTQYF
CDR3 DNA: TGTGCCAGCAGCGCTAGCGGGAGATCGGCAGATACGCAGTATTTT

clone size: NA
J gene: TRBJ1-4
V gene: TRBV2
D gene: NA
CDR3 protein: CASTGAGRFSNEKLFF
CDR3 DNA: TGTGCCAGCACCGGCGCAGGGCGGTTTTCGAATGAAAAACTGTTTTTT

clone size: NA
J gene: TRBJ2-7
V gene: TRBV28
D gene: TRBD2
CDR3 protein: CASSLYKAGGGEQYF
CDR3 DNA: TGTGCCAGCAGTTTATACAAAGCGGGAGGGGGAGAGCAGTACTTC